This T cell receptor beta chain was sequenced during a study of identical twins. With regard to this clonotype: The antigen is not known.

V lost 3 bases, J lost 4 bases, and 8 bases stayed unmatched. This CDR3 is 16 amino acids long. Germline V gene lookup returns CDR1 SGHRS and CDR2 YFSETQ. Study-wide findings and caveats: Alpha sequences that were out-of-frame and twin-shared showed an excess of low generation probability.

TCRdb ran MiXCR on the 5' RACE reads and lists one entry per CDR3 protein. The repertoire has about 340,000 distinct CDR3 sequences, around 9.7% of them found once; the top ten carry roughly 8.9%. Sequenced sample: naive T cells sorted from blood. The chain couples TRBV5-1 to TRBJ2-2; TRBD2 matches 8 bases. The receptor comes from a woman between 50 and 59 years old in good health. The CDR3 nucleotides are TGCGCCAGCAGCTCACGTAGCGGGAAACTCACCGGGGAGCTGTTTTTT. Translation gives CASSSRSGKLTGELFF.